One and the same sample provided the 18 T cell receptor beta chains below, sequenced in a study of regulatory T cells in long-lasting Graves disease. CDR3 regions were amplified by Arm-PCR using iRepertoire HTBI primers to build TCR beta libraries. TCRdb reprocessed the multiplex PCR reads via MiXCR and lists one record per CDR3 protein. Altogether some 370,000 distinct CDR3 sequences are present, roughly 24% being singletons, with the ten largest covering about 27%. The sample's time point: persistent/refractory GD, antithyroid drugs over 5 years with positive TRAb. From RNA extracted from PBMCs, the TCR library was made. The sequences come from peripheral blood mononuclear cells (PBMCs), collected when the disease was refractory, from a patient treated with antithyroid drugs. All receptors come from a woman aged 40 to 50 with Graves disease.

Concerning this clonotype itself: This sequence may be a read error, since a much larger clone differs from it by one base. The chain is built from TRBV6-1 and TRBJ2-7; 9 bases align to TRBD2. The trim removed 8 bases at V and 6 bases at J, leaving 20 bases unmatched. This CDR3 is 17 amino acids long. Germline V lookup: CDR1 MNHNS, CDR2 SASEGT. In nucleotides, the CDR3 is TGTGCCAGCTGCTCTCGAGGGCTAGCGGGACGGGGCTGCGAGCAGTACTTC. Its protein product is CASCSRGLAGRGCEQYF.

This chain uses TRBV11-2 with TRBJ1-1; TRBD1 might be the D (6 bases). Trimming cost V 5 bases and J 0 bases, with 13 bases left between them. The CDR3 is 15 amino acids. Germline V gene lookup returns CDR1 SGHAT and CDR2 FQNNGV. In nucleotides, the CDR3 is TGTGCCAGCAGCCCCTTAGGGGGGCTGAACACTGAAGCTTTCTTT. Amino acids: CASSPLGGLNTEAFF.

This clonotype was recorded many times. The rearrangement uses TRBV5-8 and TRBJ1-1; the D gene is possibly TRBD1 (5 bases). CDR1 and CDR2 from the germline V gene are SGHTS and YDEGEE. The CDR3 spans 16 residues. V lost 0 bases and J lost 5, with 17 bases in between. The CDR3 protein is CASSLDGTIYRTEAFF. As DNA, the CDR3 is TGTGCCAGCAGCTTGGATGGGACGATTTATAGGACTGAAGCTTTCTTT.

The chain recombines TRBV28 with TRBJ2-7; D uncertain. The V end was cut by 10 bases, the J end by 3 bases, with 19 bases between. From germline, CDR1 is MDHEN and CDR2 SYDVKM. The CDR3 covers 14 residues. CDR3 residues: CANTRVVTGYEQYF. As DNA, the CDR3 is TGTGCCAACACCCGGGTCGTAACGGGCTACGAGCAGTACTTC. The full variable domain, completed using reference TRBV28 and TRBJ2-7, is DVKVTQSSRYLVKRTGEKVFLECVQDMDHENMFWYRQDPGLGLRLIYFSYDVKMKEKGDIPEGYSVSREKKERFSLILESASTNQTSMYLCANTRVVTGYEQYFGPGTRLTVT.

This clonotype was picked up many times. The chain combines TRBV6-1 with TRBJ1-5; tentative D call: TRBD1 (5 bases). The CDR3 runs to 16 residues. Germline V gives CDR1 MNHNS, CDR2 SASEGT. V was pared by 4 bases and J by 2 bases, with 15 bases between. In nucleotides, the CDR3 is TGTGCCAGCAGTGGGCAGGGCAAGAAAGGCAATCAGCCCCAGCATTTT. Protein product: CASSGQGKKGNQPQHF.

This chain connects TRBV4-1 to TRBJ1-4; D remains ambiguous. Trimming removed 4 bases from V and 0 bases from J, with 15 bases in between. The CDR3 loop spans 17 amino acids. The germline V gene encodes CDR1 MGHRA and CDR2 YSYEKL. CDR3 protein: CASSPPLAETTNEKLFF. The CDR3 bases are TGCGCCAGCAGCCCCCCCCTCGCGGAGACAACTAATGAAAAACTGTTTTTT.

This clonotype occurred a few times. CDR3 region: CASSLWEGLSTDTQYF. In nucleotides, the CDR3 is TGTGCCAGCAGCTTGTGGGAGGGATTAAGCACAGATACGCAGTATTTT. The chain has TRBV5-5 and TRBJ2-3; TRBD2 aligns across 7 bases. The CDR3 has 16 amino acids. CDR1 is SGHKS and CDR2 is YYEKEE in the germline V gene (reference sequence). Trimming removed 1 base from V and 0 bases from J; junction bases left unmatched: 5.

The chain carries TRBV20-1 and TRBJ2-7; 7 bases match TRBD1. Germline CDR1 DFQATT, CDR2 SNEGSKA (reference sequence). The CDR3 contains 12 residues. The junction had 3 bases not matched to a gene; V was cut back by 5 bases and J by 2 bases. The DNA of the CDR3 is TGCAGTGCTGAAGACAGGGCCTACGAGCAGTACTTC. Its protein is CSAEDRAYEQYF.

This clonotype showed up many times. This chain links TRBV12-3 or TRBV12-4 with TRBJ1-2; D is unclear. The CDR3 length is 16 residues. The V end lost 6 bases, the J end lost 5 bases, and 22 bases lay between the germline ends. CDR3 protein: CASSLTPVRPEYGYTF. Here the CDR3 DNA reads TGTGCCAGCAGCTTAACCCCAGTAAGACCCGAGTATGGCTACACCTTC.

The V and J genes are TRBV28 and TRBJ2-3; 7 bases agree with TRBD2. CDR3 length: 14 residues. Per the germline V gene, CDR1 is MDHEN and CDR2 is SYDVKM. V shed 3 bases and J 2 bases; nucleotides not matched to a gene: 2. CDR3 sequence: CASSLGGDTDTQYF. The CDR3 nucleotides read TGTGCCAGCAGTTTGGGAGGGGACACAGATACGCAGTATTTT.

This clonotype was counted a few times. This rearrangement joins TRBV15 to TRBJ2-7; 10 bases match TRBD1. The CDR3 loop spans 15 amino acids. J lost 3 bases, V lost 0 bases, and 2 bases had no gene match. Germline CDR1 reads LNHNV; CDR2 reads YYDKDF (reference sequence). The CDR3 is CATSRDRDRGYEQYF. For the CDR3, the DNA is TGTGCCACCAGCAGAGATCGGGACAGGGGCTACGAGCAGTACTTC. The full variable domain, completed using reference TRBV15 and TRBJ2-7, is DAMVIQNPRYQVTQFGKPVTLSCSQTLNHNVMYWYQQKSSQAPKLLFHYYDKDFNNEADTPDNFQSRRPNTSFCFLDIRSPGLGDTAMYLCATSRDRDRGYEQYFGPGTRLTVT.

CDR3 amino acids: CASSDSSSSYNEQFF. For the CDR3, the DNA is TGTGCCAGCAGTGACTCGTCGAGCTCCTACAATGAGCAGTTCTTC. The chain combines TRBV6-4 with TRBJ2-1; no firm D call. Germline V gene sequence: CDR1 MRHNA, CDR2 SNTAGT. The ends were cut back, 0 bases at V and 0 bases at J, with 6 bases in the middle. The CDR3 extends over 15 amino acids.

The sample holds one count of this clonotype. This sequence may be a read error, since a much larger clone differs from it by one base. V and J are TRBV12-3 or TRBV12-4 and TRBJ1-1, with a tentative D call TRBD1 (5 bases). The V gene lost 6 bases and the J gene lost 1 base, with 9 bases spanning the gap. The CDR3 is 13 amino acids. The CDR3 DNA sequence: TGTGCCAGCAGAAGGACACCGAACACTGAAGCTTTCTTT. Translated: CASRRTPNTEAFF.

This clonotype was detected only a few times. The chain carries TRBV4-1 and TRBJ1-4, with D possibly TRBD1 on 6 matching bases. The ends were cut back, 2 bases at V and 6 bases at J, with 16 bases in the middle. Germline V gene data show CDR1 as MGHRA and CDR2 as YSYEKL. The CDR3 consists of 16 residues. DNA for the CDR3: TGCGCCAGCAGCCAAATAGACAGGAGGAATGATGAAAAACTGTTTTTT. It translates to CASSQIDRRNDEKLFF.

This clonotype has a count of ten or more. The rearrangement uses TRBV6-1 and TRBJ1-6; D is perhaps TRBD1 (6 bases). The CDR3 is 14 amino acids. Germline CDR1 is MNHNS and CDR2 is SASEGT. V lost 5 bases to trimming and J lost 7 bases, with 12 bases between them. The CDR3 spells CASSLRTANSPLHF. The CDR3 DNA reads as TGTGCCAGCAGTCTTAGGACAGCGAATTCACCCCTCCACTTT.

The chain carries TRBV20-1 and TRBJ2-7, with D possibly being TRBD1 (5 bases). Trimming removed 7 bases from V and 1 base from J, with 14 bases in between. Per the germline V gene, CDR1 is DFQATT and CDR2 is SNEGSKA (reference sequence). This CDR3 comprises 13 residues. DNA of the CDR3: TGCAGTGTCGATAGCAGGGTATCCTACGAGCAGTACTTC. This sequence encodes CSVDSRVSYEQYF.

This clonotype was observed many times. This sequence joins TRBV11-2 and TRBJ2-3, with D possibly matching TRBD2 (6 bases). CDR3 length: 16 amino acids. Germline V gene sequence: CDR1 SGHAT, CDR2 FQNNGV. Trimming pared 5 bases from V and 0 bases from J, leaving 15 bases between. The CDR3 bases are TGTGCCAGCAGCGAAAGTAGCGGAACTAGCACAGATACGCAGTATTTT. The encoded protein is CASSESSGTSTDTQYF.

V usage is TRBV4-1 and J usage is TRBJ1-2; D ambiguous. Germline CDR1 reads MGHRA; CDR2 reads YSYEKL. This CDR3 has 15 residues. V was clipped by 0 bases and J by 0 bases, with 8 bases between them. The CDR3 loop is CASSQDQSANYGYTF. The CDR3 DNA reads as TGCGCCAGCAGCCAAGATCAATCGGCTAACTATGGCTACACCTTC.